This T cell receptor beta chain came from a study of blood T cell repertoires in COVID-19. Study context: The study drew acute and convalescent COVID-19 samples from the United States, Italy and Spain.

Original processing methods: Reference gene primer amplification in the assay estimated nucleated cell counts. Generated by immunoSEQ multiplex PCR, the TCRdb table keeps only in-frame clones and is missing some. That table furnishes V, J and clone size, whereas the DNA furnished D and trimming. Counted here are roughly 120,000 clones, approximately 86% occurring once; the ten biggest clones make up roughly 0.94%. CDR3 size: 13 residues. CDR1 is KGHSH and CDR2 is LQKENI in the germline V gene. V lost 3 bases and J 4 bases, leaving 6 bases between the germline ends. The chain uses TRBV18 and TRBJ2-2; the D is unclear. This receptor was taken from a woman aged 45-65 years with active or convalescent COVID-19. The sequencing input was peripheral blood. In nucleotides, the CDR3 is TGTGCCAGCTCACCGGAGATCACCGGGGAGCTGTTTTTT. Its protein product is CASSPEITGELFF.